A selection of T cell receptor beta chains follows, all from one sample in a study of blood T cell dynamics during melanoma immunotherapy. Some clones are missing from TCRdb's copy, which holds only in-frame ones; the method was immunoSEQ multiplex PCR. Among around 15,000 clones listed, about 94% were seen once. Here the sequenced sample was effector memory CD8+ T cells from blood, taken from a patient treated with checkpoint blockade. These receptors were taken from a human donor with melanoma. Each CDR3 is given without its conserved first and last residue.

TRBJ2-3	TRBV6-5	ASSSGDTQY
TRBJ2-7	TRBV6-5	AGGTSAYEQY
TRBJ2-7	TRBV15	ATSSRDRGRREQY
TRBJ2-7	TRBV27	ASSLSTVTLPYEQY
TRBJ2-5	TRBV28	ASSSQGTTETQY
TRBJ2-7	TRBV7-8	ASSRQGTYEQY
TRBJ2-2	TRBV6-5	ASSWAGGTNTGELF
TRBJ1-1	TRBV7-9	ASSSVGQGATDTEAF
.	TRBV27	ASSLSGGRFTYEQY
TRBJ2-1	TRBV6-5	ASGASGRAGAEQF
TRBJ1-5	TRBV12-1	ASSFPGDRGLQPQH
TRBJ1-1	TRBV6-6	ASSYQENTEAF
TRBJ1-4	TRBV6-5	ASSSGGTNEKLF
TRBJ2-1	TRBV9	ASSVVDSAEQF
TRBJ2-1	TRBV4-1	ASSQDRREQGI
TRBJ1-2	TRBV5-6	ASSFGPGGRTKIR
TRBJ1-1	TRBV15	ATSRPGTPSEAF